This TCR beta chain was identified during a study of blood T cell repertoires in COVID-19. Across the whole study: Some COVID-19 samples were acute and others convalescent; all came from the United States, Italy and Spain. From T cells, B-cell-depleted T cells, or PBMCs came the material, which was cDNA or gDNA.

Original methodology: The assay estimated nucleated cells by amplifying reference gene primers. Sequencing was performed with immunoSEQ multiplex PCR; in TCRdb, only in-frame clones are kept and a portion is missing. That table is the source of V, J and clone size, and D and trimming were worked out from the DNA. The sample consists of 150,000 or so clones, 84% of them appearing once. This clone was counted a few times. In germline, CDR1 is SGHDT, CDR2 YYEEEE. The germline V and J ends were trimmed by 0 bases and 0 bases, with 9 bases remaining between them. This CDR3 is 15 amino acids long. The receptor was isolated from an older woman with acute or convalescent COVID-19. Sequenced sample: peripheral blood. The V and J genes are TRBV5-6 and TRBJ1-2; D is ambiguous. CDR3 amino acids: CASSLGAGANYGYTF. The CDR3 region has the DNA TGTGCCAGCAGCTTGGGGGCGGGAGCTAACTATGGCTACACCTTC.